The TCR beta chain under discussion was sequenced for a study of blood T cell repertoires in COVID-19. The CDR3 is made up of 16 amino acids. With V trimmed by 1 base and J by 2 bases, 6 bases remained unmatched. The V gene's germline CDR1 is LGHDT and CDR2 YNNKEL (reference sequence). A Seattle source enrolled patients during active infection and followed them longitudinally. Methods used by the authors: Amplification of reference gene primers provided the estimated nucleated cell counts. This table comes from immunoSEQ multiplex PCR, and its TCRdb copy is limited to in-frame clones, with some not included. Clone size and V and J calls were adopted from that table, with D and trimming inferred from the DNA. Of roughly 190,000 clones listed, approximately 94% were seen once; the top ten hold 0.76%.

Sequencing was performed on peripheral blood. The chain has TRBV3-1 (or the pseudogene TRBV3-2) and TRBJ2-3; 7 bases fit TRBD2. The sequence was obtained from a man aged 30-40 years with COVID-19, enrolled during active disease. CDR3 sequence: CASSQVGGVPTDTQYF. Written as DNA, the CDR3 is TGTGCCAGCAGCCAAGTGGGAGGGGTCCCCACAGATACGCAGTATTTT.